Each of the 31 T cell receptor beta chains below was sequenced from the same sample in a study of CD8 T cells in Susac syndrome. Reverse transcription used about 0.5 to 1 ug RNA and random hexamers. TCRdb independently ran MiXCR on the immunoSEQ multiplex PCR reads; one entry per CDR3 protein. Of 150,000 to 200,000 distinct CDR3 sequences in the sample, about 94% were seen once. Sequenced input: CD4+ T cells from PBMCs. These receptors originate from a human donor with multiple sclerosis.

CDR3 nucleotides: TGTGCCAGCTCACCAGCGAACACCGGGGAGCTGTTTTTT. As protein: CASSPANTGELFF. The genes are TRBV18 and TRBJ2-2; D uncertain. The V and J ends lost 2 bases and 0 bases respectively, with 1 base between them. Germline CDR1 reads KGHSH; CDR2 reads LQKENI. This CDR3 is built from 13 residues.

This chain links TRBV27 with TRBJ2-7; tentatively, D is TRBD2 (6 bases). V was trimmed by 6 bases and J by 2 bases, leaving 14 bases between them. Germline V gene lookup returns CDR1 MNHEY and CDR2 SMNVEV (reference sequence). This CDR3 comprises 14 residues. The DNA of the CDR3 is TGTGCCAGCAGCCCCGGGACTCCAGCCTACGAGCAGTACTTC. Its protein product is CASSPGTPAYEQYF.

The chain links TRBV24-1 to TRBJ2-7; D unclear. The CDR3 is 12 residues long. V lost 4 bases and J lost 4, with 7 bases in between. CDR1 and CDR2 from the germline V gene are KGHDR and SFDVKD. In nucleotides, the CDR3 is TGTGCCACCAGTGAAGCTGGGTACGAGCAGTACTTC. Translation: CATSEAGYEQYF.

As DNA, the CDR3 is TGTGCCTGGAGTCGGGACAGCCATAACTATGGCTACACCTTC. Translating gives CAWSRDSHNYGYTF. J is TRBJ1-2 and V is TRBV30; TRBD1 agrees at 7 bases. The CDR3 extends over 14 amino acids. Germline values: CDR1 GTSNPN, CDR2 SVGIG (reference sequence). The junction had 4 bases not matched to a gene; V was cut back by 2 bases and J by 1 base.

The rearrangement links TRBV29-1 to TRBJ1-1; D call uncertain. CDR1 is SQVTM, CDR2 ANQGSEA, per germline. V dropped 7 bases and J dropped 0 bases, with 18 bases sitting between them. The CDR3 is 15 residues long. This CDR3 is CSAERAPGMNTEAFF. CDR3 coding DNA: TGCAGCGCGGAAAGAGCGCCCGGGATGAACACTGAAGCTTTCTTT.

CDR3 in amino acids: CASTSMQETQYF. CDR3 nucleotide sequence: TGCGCCAGCACTTCCATGCAAGAGACCCAGTACTTC. The gene calls are TRBV5-1 and TRBJ2-5, with D hard to call. Trimming cost V 6 bases and J 2 bases, with 8 bases left between them. The CDR3 is 12 residues long. Looked up from germline, CDR1 is SGHRS and CDR2 is YFSETQ.

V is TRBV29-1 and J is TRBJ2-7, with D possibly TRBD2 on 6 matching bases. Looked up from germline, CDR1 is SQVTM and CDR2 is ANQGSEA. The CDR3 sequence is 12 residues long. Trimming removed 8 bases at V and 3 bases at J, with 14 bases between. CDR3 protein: CSFRWGGYEQYF. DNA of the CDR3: TGCAGCTTTAGGTGGGGAGGCTACGAGCAGTACTTC.

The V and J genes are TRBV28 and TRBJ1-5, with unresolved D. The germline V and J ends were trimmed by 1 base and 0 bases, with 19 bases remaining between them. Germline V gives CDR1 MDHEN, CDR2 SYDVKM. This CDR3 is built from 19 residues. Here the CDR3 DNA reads TGTGCCAGCAGTTTATTCAGGCAACTGAGTGGGGTTAGCAATCAGCCCCAGCATTTT. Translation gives CASSLFRQLSGVSNQPQHF.

CDR3 residues: CASSPLNSGITDTQYF. The CDR3 coding sequence is TGTGCCAGCTCACCCTTGAATAGCGGGATCACAGATACGCAGTATTTT. This chain connects TRBV18 to TRBJ2-3, with TRBD2 matching 8 bases. Trimming cost V 3 bases and J 2 bases; bases outside gene matches: 7. Germline V gene data show CDR1 as KGHSH and CDR2 as LQKENI. CDR3 size: 16 residues.

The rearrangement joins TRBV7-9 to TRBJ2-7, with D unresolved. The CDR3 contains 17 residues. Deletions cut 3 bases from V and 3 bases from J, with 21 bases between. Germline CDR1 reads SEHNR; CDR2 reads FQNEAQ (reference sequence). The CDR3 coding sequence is TGTGCCAGCAGCTTGCAGGTCCCATCAGCGCTTCTCTACGAGCAGTACTTC. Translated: CASSLQVPSALLYEQYF.

The CDR3 sequence is CSVRTGPHQPQHF. The DNA of the CDR3 is TGCAGCGTTAGGACAGGGCCCCATCAGCCCCAGCATTTT. The chain recombines TRBV29-1 with TRBJ1-5; TRBD1 matches 8 bases. V shed 5 bases and J 5 bases; nucleotides not matched to a gene: 5. Germline CDR1 is SQVTM and CDR2 is ANQGSEA. The CDR3 has 13 residues. Combining the CDR3 with reference TRBV29-1 and TRBJ1-5 gives the whole variable domain SAVISQKPSRDICQRGTSLTIQCQVDSQVTMMFWYRQQPGQSLTLIATANQGSEATYESGFVIDKFPISRPNLTFSTLTVSNMSPEDSSIYLCSVRTGPHQPQHFGDGTRLSIL.

The CDR3 here is CAGAGFLSGNTIYF. In nucleotides, the CDR3 is TGTGCCGGGGCAGGGTTCCTCTCTGGAAACACCATATATTTT. The gene calls are TRBV2 and TRBJ1-3, with a weak D call TRBD1 (5 bases). Trimming took off 11 bases at V and 0 bases at J, with 14 bases between the two ends. The CDR3 covers 14 residues. Germline loops: CDR1 SNHLY, CDR2 FYNNEI.

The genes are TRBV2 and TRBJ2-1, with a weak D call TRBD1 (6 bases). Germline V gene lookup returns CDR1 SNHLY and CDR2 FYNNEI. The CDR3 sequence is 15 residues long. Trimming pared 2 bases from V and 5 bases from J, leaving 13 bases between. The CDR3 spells CASSESWGPDNEQFF. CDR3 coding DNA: TGTGCCAGCAGTGAAAGTTGGGGGCCTGACAATGAGCAGTTCTTC.

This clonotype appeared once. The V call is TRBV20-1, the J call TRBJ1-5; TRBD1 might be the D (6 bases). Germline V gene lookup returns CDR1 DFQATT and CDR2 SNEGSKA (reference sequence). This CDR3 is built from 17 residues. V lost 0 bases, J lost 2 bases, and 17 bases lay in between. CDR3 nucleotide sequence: TGCAGTGCTAGAGATGGGGCTGGGGACATAGGCAATCAGCCCCAGCATTTT. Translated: CSARDGAGDIGNQPQHF.

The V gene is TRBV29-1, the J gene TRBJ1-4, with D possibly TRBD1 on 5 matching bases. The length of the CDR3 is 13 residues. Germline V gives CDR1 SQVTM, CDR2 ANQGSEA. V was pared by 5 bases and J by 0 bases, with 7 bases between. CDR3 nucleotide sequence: TGCAGCGTTCAGGGACCAACTAATGAAAAACTGTTTTTT. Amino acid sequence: CSVQGPTNEKLFF. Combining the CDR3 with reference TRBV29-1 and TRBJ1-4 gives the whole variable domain SAVISQKPSRDICQRGTSLTIQCQVDSQVTMMFWYRQQPGQSLTLIATANQGSEATYESGFVIDKFPISRPNLTFSTLTVSNMSPEDSSIYLCSVQGPTNEKLFFGSGTQLSVL.

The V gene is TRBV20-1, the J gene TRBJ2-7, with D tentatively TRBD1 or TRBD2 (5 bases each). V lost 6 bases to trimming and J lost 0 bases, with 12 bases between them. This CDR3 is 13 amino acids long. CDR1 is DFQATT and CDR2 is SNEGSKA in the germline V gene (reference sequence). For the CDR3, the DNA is TGCAGTGCCACGGGGCGGTCCTCCTACGAGCAGTACTTC. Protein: CSATGRSSYEQYF.

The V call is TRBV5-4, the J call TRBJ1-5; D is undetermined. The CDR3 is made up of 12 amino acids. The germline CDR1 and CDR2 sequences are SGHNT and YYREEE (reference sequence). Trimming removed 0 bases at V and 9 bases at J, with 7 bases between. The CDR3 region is CASSLGLGPQHF. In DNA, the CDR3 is TGTGCCAGCAGCTTGGGGCTTGGGCCCCAGCATTTT.

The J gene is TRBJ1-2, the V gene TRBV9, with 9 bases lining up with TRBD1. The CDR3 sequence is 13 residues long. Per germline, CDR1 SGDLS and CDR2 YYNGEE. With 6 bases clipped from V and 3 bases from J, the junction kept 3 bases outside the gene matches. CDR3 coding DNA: TGTGCCAGCAACGGACAGGGGTACTATGGCTACACCTTC. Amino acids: CASNGQGYYGYTF. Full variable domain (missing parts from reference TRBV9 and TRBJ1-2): DSGVTQTPKHLITATGQRVTLRCSPRSGDLSVYWYQQSLDQGLQFLIQYYNGEERAKGNILERFSAQQFPDLHSELNLSSLELGDSALYFCASNGQGYYGYTFGSGTRLTVV.

As DNA, the CDR3 is TGTGCCAGCAGCGTCGGGCAGGGCCACAATCAGCCCCAGCATTTT. This translates into CASSVGQGHNQPQHF. V gene TRBV9 combines with J gene TRBJ1-5; weak D call: TRBD1 (5 bases). CDR3 length equals 15 residues. V was pared by 2 bases and J by 3 bases, with 12 bases between. Germline V gene lookup returns CDR1 SGDLS and CDR2 YYNGEE.

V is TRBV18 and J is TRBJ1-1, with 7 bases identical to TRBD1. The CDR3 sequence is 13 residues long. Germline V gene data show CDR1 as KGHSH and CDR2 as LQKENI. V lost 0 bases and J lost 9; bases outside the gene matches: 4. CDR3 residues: CASSPPNRGQAFF. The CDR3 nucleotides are TGTGCCAGCTCACCACCGAACAGGGGTCAAGCTTTCTTT.

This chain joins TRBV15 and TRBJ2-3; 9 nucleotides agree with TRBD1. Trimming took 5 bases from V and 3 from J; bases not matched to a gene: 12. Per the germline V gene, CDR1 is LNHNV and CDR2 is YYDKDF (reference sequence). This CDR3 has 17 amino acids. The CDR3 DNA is TGTGCCACCAGCGTCTCCCGGGACAGGGTCAGTACAGATACGCAGTATTTT. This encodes CATSVSRDRVSTDTQYF.

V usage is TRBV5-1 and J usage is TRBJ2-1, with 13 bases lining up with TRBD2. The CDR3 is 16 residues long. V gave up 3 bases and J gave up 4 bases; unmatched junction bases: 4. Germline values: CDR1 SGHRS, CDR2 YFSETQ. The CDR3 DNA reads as TGCGCCAGCAGCTGGGGGACTAGCGGGGTATACAATGAGCAGTTCTTC. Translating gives CASSWGTSGVYNEQFF.

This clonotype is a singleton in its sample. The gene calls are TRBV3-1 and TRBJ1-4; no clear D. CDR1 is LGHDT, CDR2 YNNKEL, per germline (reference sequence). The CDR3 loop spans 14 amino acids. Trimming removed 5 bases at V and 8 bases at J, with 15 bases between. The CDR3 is CASSARDVGEKLFF. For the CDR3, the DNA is TGTGCCAGCAGCGCAAGGGATGTAGGGGAAAAACTGTTTTTT.

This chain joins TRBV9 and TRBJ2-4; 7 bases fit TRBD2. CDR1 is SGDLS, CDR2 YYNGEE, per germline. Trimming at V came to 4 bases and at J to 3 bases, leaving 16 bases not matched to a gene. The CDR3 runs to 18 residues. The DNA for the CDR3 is TGTGCCAGCAGCTCCACCTCCTGGGGGGGGGTAAGCAAAAACATTCAGTACTTC. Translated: CASSSTSWGGVSKNIQYF.

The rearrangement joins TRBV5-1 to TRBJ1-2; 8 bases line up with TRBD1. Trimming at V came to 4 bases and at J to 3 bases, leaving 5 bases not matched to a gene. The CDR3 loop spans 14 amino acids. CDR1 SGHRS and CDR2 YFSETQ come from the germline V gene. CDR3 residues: CASSVGTGYYGYTF. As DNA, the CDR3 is TGCGCCAGCAGCGTGGGGACAGGTTACTATGGCTACACCTTC.

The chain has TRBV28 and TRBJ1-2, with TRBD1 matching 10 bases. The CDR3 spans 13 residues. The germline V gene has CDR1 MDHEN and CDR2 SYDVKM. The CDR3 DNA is TGTGCGCTACAAGGACAGGGGGTCTATGGCTACACCTTC. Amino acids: CALQGQGVYGYTF.

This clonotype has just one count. The CDR3 coding sequence is TGCGCCAGCAGCTTGGACAGGGGGGGCTATGGCTACACCTTC. Encoded protein: CASSLDRGGYGYTF. The rearrangement links TRBV5-1 to TRBJ1-2; 8 bases match TRBD1. CDR3 length: 14 amino acids. Germline V gene lookup returns CDR1 SGHRS and CDR2 YFSETQ. With V trimmed by 0 bases and J by 4 bases, 2 bases remained unmatched.

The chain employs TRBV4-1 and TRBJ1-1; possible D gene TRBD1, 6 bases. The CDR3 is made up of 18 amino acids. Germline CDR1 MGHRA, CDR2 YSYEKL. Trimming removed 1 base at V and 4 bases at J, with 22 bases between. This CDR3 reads CASSQAGWSGGRSTEAFF. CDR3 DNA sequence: TGCGCCAGCAGCCAAGCAGGCTGGTCGGGGGGCCGAAGCACTGAAGCTTTCTTT.

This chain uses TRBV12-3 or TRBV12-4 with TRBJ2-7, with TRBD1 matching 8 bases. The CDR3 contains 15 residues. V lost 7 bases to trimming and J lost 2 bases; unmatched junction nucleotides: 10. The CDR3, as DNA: TGTGCCAGCACCCTAGACAGGGGCTCCGCCTACGAGCAGTACTTC. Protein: CASTLDRGSAYEQYF.

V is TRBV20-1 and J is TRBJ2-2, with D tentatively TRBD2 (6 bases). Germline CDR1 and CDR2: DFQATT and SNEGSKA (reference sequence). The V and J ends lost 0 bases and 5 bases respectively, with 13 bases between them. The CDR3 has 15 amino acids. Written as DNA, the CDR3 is TGCAGTGCTAGAGAATATCGGGGGAGGACCGGGGAGCTGTTTTTT. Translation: CSAREYRGRTGELFF.

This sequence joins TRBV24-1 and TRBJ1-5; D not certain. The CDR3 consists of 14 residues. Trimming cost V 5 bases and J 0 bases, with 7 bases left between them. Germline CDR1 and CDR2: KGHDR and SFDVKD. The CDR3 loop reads CATSALDSNQPQHF. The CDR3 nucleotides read TGTGCCACCAGTGCCTTAGATAGCAATCAGCCCCAGCATTTT.